This passage covers 24 T cell receptor beta chains from one sample sequenced in a study of human T cells and chemical hapten exposure (dated by TCRdb to about 2021). The sample's time point label is to be understood as: pre-sensitization, week 0. Explained via the paper, the treatment or condition label denotes: therapeutic diphenylcyclopropenone sensitization with weekly scalp DPC. The library came from RACE. Reads for this sample came from a NextSeq 500. TCRdb's own reprocessing of the public reads used fastp at Q25 and MiXCR and kept productive beta chains. Entries that share a CDR3 protein sequence are merged under the most common genes and DNA. The sample includes roughly 380,000 distinct CDR3 sequences, with more than 4.5% observed a single time. Just over 2.5% of the sample lies in the top ten. The starting material was whole blood, obtained in connection with sensitization to the hapten diphenylcyclopropenone (DPC). The receptor set was obtained from a woman in her fifties or sixties with alopecia areata. Some clones in this sample may be carry-over from other donors' samples.

This clonotype came up many times. The chain has TRBV7-6 and TRBJ2-7, with 12 bases identical to TRBD2. The trim removed 3 bases at V and 7 bases at J, leaving 10 bases unmatched. The CDR3 runs to 16 residues. Per the germline V gene, CDR1 is SGHVS and CDR2 is FNYEAQ. CDR3 protein: CASSFRLAGVAGEQYF. The CDR3 DNA sequence: TGTGCCAGCAGCTTTAGACTAGCGGGAGTCGCGGGGGAGCAGTACTTC.

This clonotype came up many times. The chain has TRBV7-9 and TRBJ2-7; D gene unclear. Between the trimmed V and J ends, which lost 3 bases and 7 bases, there was a span of 13 bases. Germline V gene data show CDR1 as SEHNR and CDR2 as FQNEAQ (reference sequence). The CDR3 consists of 13 residues. CDR3 in amino acids: CASSLESVGEQYF. DNA of the CDR3: TGTGCCAGCAGCTTGGAGTCCGTGGGGGAGCAGTACTTC.

In its sample, this clonotype was seen many times. The chain uses TRBV5-5 and TRBJ1-5; 8 bases line up with TRBD1. The V segment lost 2 bases and the J segment 1 base; nucleotides outside the gene matches: 11. This CDR3 has 18 amino acids. Germline CDR1 SGHKS, CDR2 YYEKEE (reference sequence). The CDR3 DNA reads as TGTGCCAGCAGCTTCCACCCCTCAGGACAGGGAAGCAATCAGCCCCAGCATTTT. Translated, it gives CASSFHPSGQGSNQPQHF.

In this sample, this clonotype turned up many times. The J gene is TRBJ1-5, the V gene TRBV10-3; tentative D call: TRBD1 (6 bases). The CDR3 sequence is 13 residues long. Germline CDR1 ENHRY, CDR2 SYGVKD. V was trimmed by 6 bases and J by 7 bases, leaving 13 bases between them. CDR3 sequence: CAISGGSEQPQHF. For the CDR3, the DNA is TGTGCCATCAGCGGGGGCTCAGAGCAGCCCCAGCATTTT.

This clonotype has more than one count but fewer than ten. The chain has TRBV6-5 and TRBJ1-3, with TRBD1 as a possible D gene (5 bases). The CDR3 length is 19 residues. CDR1 is MNHEY and CDR2 is SVGAGI in the germline V gene. V shed 4 bases and J shed 0 bases, with 22 bases lying between them. The CDR3 region has the DNA TGTGCCAGCAGTTTCTATACCGGGACGGCCTACCCCTCTGGAAACACCATATATTTT. This gives the protein CASSFYTGTAYPSGNTIYF.

CDR3 sequence reads: CASSFEGDTEAFF. CDR3 DNA: TGCGCCAGCAGCTTCGAGGGCGACACTGAAGCTTTCTTT. The V gene is TRBV5-1, the J gene TRBJ1-1; D gene uncertain. The germline gives CDR1 SGHRS, CDR2 YFSETQ. V was clipped by 2 bases and J by 3 bases, with 8 bases between them. The CDR3 is 13 amino acids. Together with reference TRBV5-1 and TRBJ1-1, the CDR3 gives the full variable domain: KAGVTQTPRYLIKTRGQQVTLSCSPISGHRSVSWYQQTPGQGLQFLFEYFSETQRNKGNFPGRFSGRQFSNSRSEMNVSTLELGDSALYLCASSFEGDTEAFFGQGTRLTVV.

This clonotype showed up many times. The CDR3 protein is CASSLDGTRTDTQYF. The CDR3 nucleotides read TGCGCCAGCAGCTTGGACGGGACTAGAACAGATACGCAGTATTTT. The rearrangement uses TRBV5-1 and TRBJ2-3; 8 nucleotides agree with TRBD2. Trimming took 0 bases from V and 3 from J; bases not matched to a gene: 3. This CDR3 region has 15 residues. Germline V gives CDR1 SGHRS, CDR2 YFSETQ. Looking up the rest from reference TRBV5-1 and TRBJ2-3 gives the full variable domain: KAGVTQTPRYLIKTRGQQVTLSCSPISGHRSVSWYQQTPGQGLQFLFEYFSETQRNKGNFPGRFSGRQFSNSRSEMNVSTLELGDSALYLCASSLDGTRTDTQYFGPGTRLTVL.

This clonotype was observed many times. The chain has TRBV10-3 and TRBJ2-6, with D tentatively TRBD1 (6 bases). Germline V CDR1 and CDR2: ENHRY, SYGVKD. The CDR3 spans 15 residues. Trimming removed 10 bases at V and 2 bases at J, with 15 bases between. The CDR3 DNA reads TGTGCCACGGCCCCAGGGGAAGCTGGGGCCAACGTCCTGACTTTC. It encodes CATAPGEAGANVLTF.

This clonotype was found many times. DNA of the CDR3: TGTGCCAGCAGCTTAGGCGGACAGGGGGGAGAGCCCCAGCATTTT. It specifies CASSLGGQGGEPQHF. The chain is built from TRBV7-9 and TRBJ1-5, with 10 bases identical to TRBD1. There are 15 residues in the CDR3. CDR1 is SEHNR, CDR2 FQNEAQ, per germline (reference sequence). The trim removed 1 base at V and 8 bases at J, leaving 5 bases unmatched.

This clonotype came up many times. The V call is TRBV3-1, the J call TRBJ1-5; D is perhaps TRBD1 (6 bases). This CDR3 region has 12 residues. Looked up from germline, CDR1 is LGHDT and CDR2 is YNNKEL (reference sequence). V shed 8 bases and J shed 6 bases, with 11 bases lying between them. The chain's CDR3 is CASGGAGQPQHF. The CDR3 DNA reads TGTGCCAGCGGGGGGGCGGGTCAGCCCCAGCATTTT.

This clonotype was observed a few times. The chain is built from TRBV9 and TRBJ1-4; D unclear. The germline gives CDR1 SGDLS, CDR2 YYNGEE. Trimming stripped 5 bases from V and 7 bases from J, with 18 bases between. The CDR3 loop spans 15 amino acids. The CDR3 sequence: CASSGGGESIEKLFF. The DNA for the CDR3 is TGTGCCAGCAGTGGAGGTGGGGAGAGTATTGAAAAACTGTTTTTT.

The chain links TRBV5-1 to TRBJ1-6; weak D call: TRBD1 (5 bases). The CDR3 runs 15 residues. Germline lookup yields CDR1 SGHRS and CDR2 YFSETQ. Trimming removed 0 bases at V and 13 bases at J, with 17 bases between. The CDR3 here is CASSLEGNGADPLHF. CDR3 nucleotide sequence: TGCGCCAGCAGCTTGGAGGGGAATGGGGCCGATCCCCTCCACTTT.

In this sample, this clonotype turned up many times. V is TRBV9 and J is TRBJ2-2; 9 bases map to TRBD1. Germline CDR1 and CDR2: SGDLS and YYNGEE. CDR3 size: 14 residues. V shed 6 bases, J shed 5 bases, and the junction held 5 bases outside the gene matches. The CDR3 loop is CASTGQGQTGELFF. The DNA of the CDR3 is TGTGCCAGCACAGGACAGGGGCAAACCGGGGAGCTGTTTTTT. The variable domain in full, with the rest retrieved from reference TRBV9 and TRBJ2-2, is DSGVTQTPKHLITATGQRVTLRCSPRSGDLSVYWYQQSLDQGLQFLIQYYNGEERAKGNILERFSAQQFPDLHSELNLSSLELGDSALYFCASTGQGQTGELFFGEGSRLTVL.

V usage is TRBV25-1 and J usage is TRBJ2-5, with 9 bases fitting TRBD1. The V segment lost 5 bases and the J segment 5 bases; nucleotides outside the gene matches: 9. The CDR3 sequence is 15 residues long. The germline CDR1 and CDR2 sequences are MGHDK and SYGVNS. Here the CDR3 DNA reads TGTGCCAGCAGTTCTTGGGACAGGGCGGAGGAGACCCAGTACTTC. It codes for CASSSWDRAEETQYF.

Ten or more counts support this clonotype. The chain links TRBV5-1 to TRBJ2-6, with D tentatively TRBD1 (6 bases). Germline V CDR1 and CDR2: SGHRS, YFSETQ. The length of the CDR3 is 17 residues. The germline V and J ends were trimmed by 2 bases and 0 bases, with 12 bases remaining between them. CDR3 DNA: TGCGCCAGCAGCTTCGGACAGTCTGCCTCTGGGGCCAACGTCCTGACTTTC. Amino acids: CASSFGQSASGANVLTF.

The table lists this clonotype with many counts. The chain couples TRBV12-3 or TRBV12-4 to TRBJ2-4; D is unclear. This CDR3 is built from 13 residues. V lost 5 bases, J lost 7 bases, and 12 bases lay in between. CDR3 in DNA: TGTGCCAGCAGTCTCGGGCTCGGGAACATTCAGTACTTC. Protein product: CASSLGLGNIQYF.

The rearrangement uses TRBV5-4 and TRBJ2-3, with 9 bases matching TRBD1. J gave up 6 bases and V 4 bases, and 9 bases lay outside the gene matches. This CDR3 has 15 amino acids. Germline loops: CDR1 SGHNT, CDR2 YYREEE (reference sequence). CDR3 residues: CASSPSQGAADTQYF. The CDR3 DNA sequence: TGTGCCAGCAGCCCGTCACAGGGGGCGGCCGATACGCAGTATTTT.

This clonotype occurred many times. The chain is built from TRBV6-1 and TRBJ2-7, with 7 positions matching TRBD2. Germline V CDR1 and CDR2: MNHNS, SASEGT. The CDR3 consists of 16 residues. The junction had 12 bases not matched to a gene; V was cut back by 3 bases and J by 4 bases. CDR3 region: CASSDSRGGKGYEQYF. As DNA, the CDR3 is TGTGCCAGCAGTGACTCCCGCGGGGGTAAGGGGTACGAGCAGTACTTC.

This clonotype has a handful of counts. The chain joins TRBV4-2 to TRBJ2-1, with a possible D match to TRBD1 (5 bases). Germline CDR1 is LGHNA and CDR2 is YNFKEQ. The CDR3 totals 14 residues. Trimming removed 4 bases from V and 6 bases from J, with 13 bases in between. The CDR3: CASSPAQQGNEQFF. CDR3 nucleotide sequence: TGTGCCAGCAGCCCAGCGCAGCAGGGCAATGAGCAGTTCTTC.

At least ten counts were recorded for this clonotype. The rearrangement links TRBV7-3 to TRBJ2-3; TRBD2 aligns across 11 bases. CDR1 is SGHTA and CDR2 is FQGTGA in the germline V gene. The J segment lost 5 bases and the V segment lost 4 bases, leaving 5 bases of the junction unmatched. The CDR3 consists of 15 residues. The CDR3: CASSSSGGPIDTQYF. CDR3 nucleotides: TGTGCCAGCAGCTCTAGCGGGGGGCCTATAGATACGCAGTATTTT.

In this sample, this clonotype turned up a few times. The V and J genes are TRBV7-9 and TRBJ1-6, with D unclear. Trimming removed 3 bases from V and 11 bases from J, with 8 bases in between. Germline CDR1 SEHNR, CDR2 FQNEAQ (reference sequence). The CDR3 is 12 residues long. The CDR3 nucleotides are TGTGCCAGCAGCTTGGGGATAACACCCCTCCACTTT. Its protein product is CASSLGITPLHF.

This clonotype has ten or more counts. The genes are TRBV6-6 and TRBJ1-2; D unclear. CDR1 is MNHNY and CDR2 is SVGAGI in the germline V gene (reference sequence). The CDR3 length is 14 residues. V lost 5 bases to trimming and J lost 1 base, with 11 bases between them. CDR3 DNA: TGTGCCAGCAGTCTGGCAAGTGATAACTATGGCTACACCTTC. This encodes CASSLASDNYGYTF.

This clonotype was observed a few times. The rearrangement joins TRBV5-6 to TRBJ1-1; 11 bases are shared with TRBD1. This CDR3 spans 14 amino acids. Trimming took 3 bases from V and 5 from J; bases not matched to a gene: 3. CDR1 and CDR2 (germline): SGHDT, YYEEEE. The CDR3 region has the DNA TGTGCCAGCAGCTGGGACAGGGGGAGGACTGAAGCTTTCTTT. This codes for CASSWDRGRTEAFF.

This clonotype was found a few times. The rearrangement links TRBV6-2 or TRBV6-3 to TRBJ1-5; D might be TRBD1 (6 bases). This CDR3 contains 15 residues. The V gene lost 8 bases and the J gene lost 5 bases, with 19 bases spanning the gap. CDR1 MNHEY and CDR2 SVGEGT come from the germline V gene. This CDR3 is CASPRGSGEHQPQHF. CDR3 in DNA: TGTGCCAGCCCAAGGGGGAGTGGGGAACATCAGCCCCAGCATTTT.